Below, 21 T cell receptor beta chains from the same sample are listed, as sequenced in a study of blood T cell repertoires in COVID-19. The table came from immunoSEQ multiplex PCR; TCRdb's copy has only in-frame clones and leaves some out. The repertoire holds roughly 200,000 clones, with about 86% as singletons. Sequences were obtained from peripheral blood. The receptors were gathered from a woman aged 50 to 60 with COVID-19, enrolled during active disease.

This rearrangement joins TRBV7-8 to TRBJ1-2; possibly TRBD1 for D (5 bases). Germline V lookup: CDR1 SGHVS, CDR2 FQNEAQ. The V end lost 0 bases, the J end lost 7 bases, and 9 bases lay between the germline ends. The CDR3 has 13 amino acids. The CDR3 coding sequence is TGTGCCAGCAGCTTAGCGGTTGGGGCTGGCTACACCTTC. Residues: CASSLAVGAGYTF.

The V gene is TRBV7-8, the J gene TRBJ2-1, with 8 bases matching TRBD2. The germline CDR1 and CDR2 sequences are SGHVS and FQNEAQ. V dropped 11 bases and J dropped 8; count of bases not matched to a gene: 11. The CDR3 sequence is 13 residues long. CDR3 loop: CACREGLIDEQFF. In nucleotides, the CDR3 is TGTGCCTGCCGGGAGGGGTTGATCGATGAGCAGTTCTTC.

This clone was counted once. The V call is TRBV7-9, the J call TRBJ1-6; D is perhaps TRBD1 (6 bases). Germline assignment: CDR1 SEHNR and CDR2 FQNEAQ (reference sequence). V was trimmed by 5 bases and J by 0 bases, leaving 14 bases between them. CDR3 size: 17 residues. CDR3 region: CASSPGTLSSYNSPLHF. The CDR3 nucleotides are TGTGCCAGCAGCCCCGGGACATTGAGCTCCTATAATTCACCCCTCCACTTT.

This clone was observed a handful of times. This chain connects TRBV27 to TRBJ1-1, with D possibly TRBD1 on 6 matching bases. Germline V lookup: CDR1 MNHEY, CDR2 SMNVEV (reference sequence). The CDR3 sequence is 17 residues long. V lost 3 bases to trimming and J lost 4 bases, with 21 bases between them. The CDR3 spells CASSLTGGRGYGTEAFF. CDR3 nucleotides: TGTGCCAGCAGTTTGACCGGGGGGCGCGGATATGGCACTGAAGCTTTCTTT.

This chain connects TRBV6-5 to TRBJ2-1; 7 positions match TRBD1. This CDR3 spans 13 amino acids. CDR1 and CDR2 from the germline V gene are MNHEY and SVGAGI. Unmatched junction bases numbered 3, after V lost 6 bases and J lost 4 bases. CDR3 nucleotides: TGTGCCAGCAGGCTGGGACAGTACAATGAGCAGTTCTTC. Its protein product is CASRLGQYNEQFF.

The chain joins TRBV7-2 to TRBJ2-2, with 11 bases fitting TRBD2. This CDR3 is 16 amino acids long. J lost 1 base, V lost 7 bases, and 5 bases had no gene match. The germline CDR1 and CDR2 sequences are SGHTA and FQGNSA. CDR3 nucleotides: TGTGCCAGCAAGTTAGCGGGGGGGTGGAACACCGGGGAGCTGTTTTTT. Its protein is CASKLAGGWNTGELFF.

This rearrangement joins TRBV5-5 to TRBJ1-4, with D perhaps matching TRBD1 (5 bases). Germline CDR1 reads SGHKS; CDR2 reads YYEKEE (reference sequence). Trimming left V 0 bases short and J 7 bases short, with 16 bases between. This CDR3 spans 16 amino acids. DNA for the CDR3: TGTGCCAGCAGCTTGGTGGGCAGGGTTTCGGCTGAAAAACTGTTTTTT. Its translation is CASSLVGRVSAEKLFF.

This clone showed up just a few times. The chain employs TRBV10-3 and TRBJ1-3, with 10 bases aligning to TRBD1. The V segment lost 11 bases and the J segment 0 bases; nucleotides outside the gene matches: 7. Germline-derived CDR1 and CDR2 are ENHRY and SYGVKD. This CDR3 has 15 amino acids. Here the CDR3 DNA reads TGTGCCTCCTCGGGACAGGGGTTCTCTGGAAACACCATATATTTT. This codes for CASSGQGFSGNTIYF.

This chain links TRBV5-1 with TRBJ1-1, with D tentatively TRBD1 (6 bases). V lost 1 base and J lost 3, with 10 bases in between. The CDR3 totals 14 residues. Looked up from germline, CDR1 is SGHRS and CDR2 is YFSETQ. The CDR3 nucleotides read TGCGCCAGCAGCTTGACAGGGCCGGACACTGAAGCTTTCTTT. Amino acids: CASSLTGPDTEAFF.

J is TRBJ2-2 and V is TRBV5-1; TRBD2 is a possible D gene (6 bases). The V gene's germline CDR1 is SGHRS and CDR2 YFSETQ. V was clipped by 7 bases and J by 7 bases, with 11 bases between them. There are 12 residues in the CDR3. The CDR3 sequence: CASGGIHGELFF. The CDR3 DNA sequence: TGCGCCAGCGGGGGGATCCACGGGGAGCTGTTTTTT.

The chain uses TRBV6-5 and TRBJ1-4; 7 bases align to TRBD1. V shed 4 bases and J 8 bases; nucleotides not matched to a gene: 10. The CDR3 runs 15 residues. Germline V gene lookup returns CDR1 MNHEY and CDR2 SVGAGI. In nucleotides, the CDR3 is TGTGCCAGCAGTTTAGTATGGCAGGGGGAAGAAAAACTGTTTTTT. Translated, it gives CASSLVWQGEEKLFF.

The chain joins TRBV6-5 to TRBJ1-6; D unclear. The CDR3 sequence is 16 residues long. Germline lookup yields CDR1 MNHEY and CDR2 SVGAGI. Between the trimmed V and J ends, which lost 2 bases and 10 bases, there was a span of 18 bases. CDR3 protein: CASSYGLRGFGSPLHF. CDR3 in DNA: TGTGCCAGCAGTTACGGTCTCCGGGGATTTGGGTCACCCCTCCACTTT.

The chain couples TRBV19 to TRBJ1-5, with D unresolved. The CDR3 extends over 13 amino acids. V lost 5 bases to trimming and J lost 5 bases, with 10 bases between them. The germline V gene has CDR1 LNHDA and CDR2 SQIVND (reference sequence). The CDR3 is CASSSHRDQPQHF. The CDR3 DNA follows: TGTGCCAGTAGTTCCCATCGGGATCAGCCCCAGCATTTT.

V and J are TRBV19 and TRBJ2-6, with TRBD1 matching 8 bases. In germline, CDR1 is LNHDA, CDR2 SQIVND (reference sequence). The CDR3 extends over 19 amino acids. The trim removed 3 bases at V and 0 bases at J, leaving 10 bases unmatched. Written as DNA, the CDR3 is TGTGCCAGTAGTATGGTTCCAGGGGGCTTAAACTCTGGGGCCAACGTCCTGACTTTC. It translates to CASSMVPGGLNSGANVLTF.

CDR3 protein: CASSYGTGGTYEQYV. The CDR3 DNA follows: TGTGCCAGCAGCTATGGGACAGGGGGTACCTACGAGCAGTACGTC. This chain uses TRBV5-6 with TRBJ2-7; 11 bases match TRBD1. In germline, CDR1 is SGHDT, CDR2 YYEEEE. The CDR3 extends over 15 amino acids. With 3 bases clipped from V and 2 bases from J, the junction kept 4 bases outside the gene matches.

The rearrangement uses TRBV29-1 and TRBJ1-1; 8 nucleotides match TRBD1. V lost 5 bases to trimming and J lost 7 bases; unmatched junction nucleotides: 9. The CDR3 loop spans 13 amino acids. Germline CDR1 SQVTM, CDR2 ANQGSEA. The CDR3 reads CSVYLTGENEAFF. The CDR3 DNA reads TGCAGCGTTTACTTGACAGGGGAGAATGAAGCTTTCTTT.

The DNA for the CDR3 is TGTGCCAGCACTAACCGGGACAGGTTATTCGTC. Protein product: CASTNRDRLFV. The chain carries TRBV2 and TRBJ2-7; 8 bases line up with TRBD1. Germline lookup yields CDR1 SNHLY and CDR2 FYNNEI. The CDR3 runs 11 residues.

There are a few counts of this clone. The chain recombines TRBV27 with TRBJ2-7; D might be TRBD2 (5 bases). The V gene's germline CDR1 is MNHEY and CDR2 SMNVEV (reference sequence). The CDR3 covers 13 residues. V shed 5 bases and J shed 0 bases, with 8 bases lying between them. The DNA for the CDR3 is TGTGCCAGCAGTACTAGGGCCTCCTACGAGCAGTACTTC. This codes for CASSTRASYEQYF.

The V call is TRBV27, the J call TRBJ2-5, with TRBD2 identical over 10 bases. Per the germline V gene, CDR1 is MNHEY and CDR2 is SMNVEV (reference sequence). The CDR3 contains 14 residues. The ends lost 6 bases at V and 2 bases at J; junction bases unmatched: 3. The CDR3 DNA sequence: TGTGCCAGCAGAGATAGCGGGGGGCAAGAGACCCAGTACTTC. The encoded protein is CASRDSGGQETQYF.

This sequence joins TRBV6-5 and TRBJ2-1; the match to TRBD1 covers 10 bases. This CDR3 has 14 amino acids. The V gene end was trimmed by 10 bases and the J gene end by 4 bases; junction bases not matched to a gene: 7. Germline V gene data show CDR1 as MNHEY and CDR2 as SVGAGI. The DNA for the CDR3 is TGTGCCACCCTCCGGGACAGGGGATACAATGAGCAGTTCTTC. Encoded protein: CATLRDRGYNEQFF.

This clone was seen only once. The chain recombines TRBV29-1 with TRBJ2-3; 12 nucleotides match TRBD1. The length of the CDR3 is 15 residues. Germline V lookup: CDR1 SQVTM, CDR2 ANQGSEA. After removal of 5 bases from V and 4 bases from J, the junction contained 7 bases not matched to a gene. The CDR3 sequence is CSVRAGQGAPDTQYF. As DNA, the CDR3 is TGCAGCGTTAGGGCGGGACAGGGGGCCCCAGATACGCAGTATTTT.